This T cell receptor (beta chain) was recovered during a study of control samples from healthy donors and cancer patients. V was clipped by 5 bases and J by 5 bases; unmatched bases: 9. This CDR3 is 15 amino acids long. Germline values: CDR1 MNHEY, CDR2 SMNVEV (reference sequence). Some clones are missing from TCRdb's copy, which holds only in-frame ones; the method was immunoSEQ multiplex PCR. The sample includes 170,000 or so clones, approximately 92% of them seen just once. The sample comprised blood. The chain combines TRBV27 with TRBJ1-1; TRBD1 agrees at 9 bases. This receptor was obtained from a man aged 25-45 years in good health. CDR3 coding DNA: TGTGCCAGCAGTGGGGGGACAGGGTTCCGGACTGAAGCTTTCTTT. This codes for CASSGGTGFRTEAFF.